This TCR beta chain is from a study of CD8+ T cells in alopecia areata. About the research overall: Tofacitinib was taken orally by treated patients, and the dose was 5 to 10 mg twice daily. The study, taken as a whole, reports: Patients showed less clear TCR sequence sharing than mice, possibly partly because of HLA diversity. Under tofacitinib, fewer expanded CD8+ clones appeared among the top 100 scalp clones.

As concerns this clone: The antigen is undetermined.

This CDR3 is built from 13 residues. Per the germline V gene, CDR1 is SGHRS and CDR2 is YFSETQ. V was trimmed by 4 bases and J by 3 bases, leaving 10 bases between them. Extracted RNA was reverse transcribed into cDNA, the sequencing template. Repertoires were generated with immunoSEQ multiplex PCR, while TCRdb's copy carries only in-frame clones and drops some. Of 150,000 to 200,000 clones listed, roughly 64% are singletons. The treatment here: oral pan-JAK inhibitor, 5-10 mg twice daily. As part of sample collection, lesional scalp punch biopsies and peripheral blood were taken from alopecia areata patients.

The source was CD4+ T cells sorted from blood, collected at week 24, from a patient treated with tofacitinib. This clonotype was obtained from a human donor with alopecia areata. The V gene is TRBV5-1, the J gene TRBJ1-1, with a weak D call TRBD1 (5 bases). CDR3 residues: CASSMGEDTEAFF. The CDR3, as DNA: TGCGCCAGCAGCATGGGGGAGGACACTGAAGCTTTCTTT. The full variable domain, its missing parts supplied by reference TRBV5-1 and TRBJ1-1, is KAGVTQTPRYLIKTRGQQVTLSCSPISGHRSVSWYQQTPGQGLQFLFEYFSETQRNKGNFPGRFSGRQFSNSRSEMNVSTLELGDSALYLCASSMGEDTEAFFGQGTRLTVV.